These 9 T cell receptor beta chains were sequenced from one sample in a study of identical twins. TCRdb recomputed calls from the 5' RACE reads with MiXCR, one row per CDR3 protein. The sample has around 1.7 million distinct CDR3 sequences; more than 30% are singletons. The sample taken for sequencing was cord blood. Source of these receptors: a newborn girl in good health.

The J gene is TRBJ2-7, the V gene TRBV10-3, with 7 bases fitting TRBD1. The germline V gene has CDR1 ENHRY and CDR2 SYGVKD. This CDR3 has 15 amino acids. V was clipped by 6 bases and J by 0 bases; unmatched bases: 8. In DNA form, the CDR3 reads TGTGCCATCAGAGGTTCCGGGACAGCCTCCTACGAGCAGTACTTC. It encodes CAIRGSGTASYEQYF.

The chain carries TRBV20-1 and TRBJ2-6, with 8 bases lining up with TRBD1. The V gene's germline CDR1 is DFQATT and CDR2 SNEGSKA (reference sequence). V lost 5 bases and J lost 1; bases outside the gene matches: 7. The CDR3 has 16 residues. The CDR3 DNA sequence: TGCAGTGCTGTCCGGGACAGGAGATCTGGGGCCAACGTCCTGACTTTC. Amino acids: CSAVRDRRSGANVLTF.

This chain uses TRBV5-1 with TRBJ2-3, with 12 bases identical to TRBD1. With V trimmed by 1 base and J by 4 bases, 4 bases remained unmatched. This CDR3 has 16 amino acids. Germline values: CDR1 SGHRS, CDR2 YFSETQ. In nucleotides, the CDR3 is TGCGCCAGCAGCTTGAGGCGGGACAGGGGGCCAGATACGCAGTATTTT. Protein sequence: CASSLRRDRGPDTQYF. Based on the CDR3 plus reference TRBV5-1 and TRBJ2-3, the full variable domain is KAGVTQTPRYLIKTRGQQVTLSCSPISGHRSVSWYQQTPGQGLQFLFEYFSETQRNKGNFPGRFSGRQFSNSRSEMNVSTLELGDSALYLCASSLRRDRGPDTQYFGPGTRLTVL.

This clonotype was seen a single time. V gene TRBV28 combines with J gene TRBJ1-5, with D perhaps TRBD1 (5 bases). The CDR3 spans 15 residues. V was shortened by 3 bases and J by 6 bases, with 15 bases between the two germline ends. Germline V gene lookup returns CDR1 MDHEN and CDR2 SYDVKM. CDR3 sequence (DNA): TGTGCCAGCAGTTTGACCCCGGGGACGGGTCAGCCCCAGCATTTT. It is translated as CASSLTPGTGQPQHF. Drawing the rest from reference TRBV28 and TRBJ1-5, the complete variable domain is DVKVTQSSRYLVKRTGEKVFLECVQDMDHENMFWYRQDPGLGLRLIYFSYDVKMKEKGDIPEGYSVSREKKERFSLILESASTNQTSMYLCASSLTPGTGQPQHFGDGTRLSIL.

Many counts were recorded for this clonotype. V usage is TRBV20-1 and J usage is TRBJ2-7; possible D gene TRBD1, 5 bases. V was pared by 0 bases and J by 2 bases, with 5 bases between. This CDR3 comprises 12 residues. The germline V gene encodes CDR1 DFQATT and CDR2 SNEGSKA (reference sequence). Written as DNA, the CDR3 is TGCAGTGCTAGAGACAGGGCCTACGAGCAGTACTTC. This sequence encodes CSARDRAYEQYF.

This chain's CDR3 is CASSQEPRGYNEQYF. The DNA for the CDR3 is TGTGCCAGCAGCCAAGAGCCCCGGGGCTACAATGAGCAGTACTTC. The rearrangement joins TRBV4-2 to TRBJ2-7; the D call may be TRBD1 or TRBD2 (5 bases each). Germline V gives CDR1 LGHNA, CDR2 YNFKEQ. V lost 0 bases, J lost 7 bases, and 16 bases lay in between. This CDR3 is built from 15 residues.

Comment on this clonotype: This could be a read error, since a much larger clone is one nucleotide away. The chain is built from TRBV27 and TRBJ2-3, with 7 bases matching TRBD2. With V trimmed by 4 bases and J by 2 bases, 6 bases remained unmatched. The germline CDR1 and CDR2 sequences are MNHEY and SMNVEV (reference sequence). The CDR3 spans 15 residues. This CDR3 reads CASSSLAEHTDTQYF. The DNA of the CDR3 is TGTGCCAGCAGTTCCCTAGCGGAACACACAGATACGCAGTATTTT.

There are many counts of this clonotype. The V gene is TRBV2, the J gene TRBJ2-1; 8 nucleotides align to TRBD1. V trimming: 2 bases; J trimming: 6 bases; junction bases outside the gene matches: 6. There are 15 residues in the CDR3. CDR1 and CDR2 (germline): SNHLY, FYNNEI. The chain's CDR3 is CASSEMGQVFNEQFF. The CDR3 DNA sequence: TGTGCCAGCAGTGAAATGGGACAGGTCTTCAATGAGCAGTTCTTC.

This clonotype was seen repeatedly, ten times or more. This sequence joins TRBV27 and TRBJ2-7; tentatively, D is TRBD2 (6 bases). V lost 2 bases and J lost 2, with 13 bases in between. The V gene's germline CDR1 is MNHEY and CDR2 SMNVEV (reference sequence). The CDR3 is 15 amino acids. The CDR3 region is CASSLGGSLTYEQYF. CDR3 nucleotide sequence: TGTGCCAGCAGTTTAGGGGGGTCCCTCACCTACGAGCAGTACTTC.